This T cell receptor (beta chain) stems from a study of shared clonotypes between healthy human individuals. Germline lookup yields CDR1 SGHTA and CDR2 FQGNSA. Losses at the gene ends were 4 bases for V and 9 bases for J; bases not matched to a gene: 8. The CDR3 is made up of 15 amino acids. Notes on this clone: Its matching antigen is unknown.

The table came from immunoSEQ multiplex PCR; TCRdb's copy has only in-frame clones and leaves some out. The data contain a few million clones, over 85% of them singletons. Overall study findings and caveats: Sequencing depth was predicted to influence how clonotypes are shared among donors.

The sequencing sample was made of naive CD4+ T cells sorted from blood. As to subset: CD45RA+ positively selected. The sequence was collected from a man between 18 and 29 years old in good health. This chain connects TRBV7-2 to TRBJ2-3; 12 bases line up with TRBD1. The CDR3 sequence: CASSSLGQGARTQYF. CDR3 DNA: TGTGCCAGCAGCTCGCTGGGACAGGGGGCAAGAACGCAGTATTTT.